This T cell receptor (beta chain) is from a study of T cell repertoires in cytomegalovirus infection. Looking at the study overall: Matching HLA type and CMV infection were both indicated by public TCR beta signatures.

Germline V gene data show CDR1 as DFQATT and CDR2 as SNEGSKA (reference sequence). The CDR3 extends over 13 amino acids. Trimming left V 6 bases short and J 1 base short, with 12 bases between. This clonotype occurred once. The antigen remains unidentified. MiXCR, run by TCRdb on the reads, gives a single entry per CDR3 protein. The sample has some 800,000 distinct CDR3 sequences; around a third are singletons. The chain employs TRBV20-1 and TRBJ1-1, with D possibly matching TRBD1 (6 bases). The clonotype comes from a human donor in good health (CMV status not recorded). Some clones in this sample may be carry-over from other donors' samples. The material sequenced was cultured CD8+ T cells from PBMCs, taken from culture after CMV antigen stimulation. CDR3 amino acids: CSALSGENTEAFF. In DNA form, the CDR3 reads TGCAGTGCCCTCTCAGGGGAGAACACTGAAGCTTTCTTT.